This T cell receptor beta chain comes out of a study of cytomegalovirus exposure and HLA in healthy donors. As to this clone: Within the sample, other DNA sequences also encode this same CDR3.

The V gene's germline CDR1 is LGHNA and CDR2 YSLEER. The V segment lost 0 bases and the J segment 0 bases; nucleotides outside the gene matches: 5. CDR3 length: 16 residues. Profiled with immunoSEQ multiplex PCR; TCRdb holds only in-frame clones, not every one. The repertoire holds more than 300,000 clones, with 80% to 90% as singletons. The donors were members of the approximately 120-subject validation cohort (separate from the 666-subject first cohort). Sequences were obtained from PBMCs. The sequence came from a woman between 18 and 30 years old in good health and CMV-seronegative. This sequence joins TRBV4-3 and TRBJ2-7; TRBD2 matches 7 bases. This CDR3 reads CASSQDPSGNSYEQYF. For the CDR3, the DNA is TGCGCCAGCAGCCAAGATCCTAGCGGTAACTCCTACGAGCAGTACTTC.